The 28 T cell receptor beta chains below were found in one sample sequenced in a study of blood T cell repertoires in COVID-19. Only in-frame clones appear in the TCRdb table, and some are missing; sequencing was by immunoSEQ multiplex PCR. The sample consists of 100,000 to 140,000 clones, around 82% of them appearing once. The sample comprised peripheral blood. Receptors were obtained from a human donor in a cohort sampled during active COVID-19.

This chain uses TRBV5-5 with TRBJ2-2, with D unresolved. V shed 0 bases and J shed 2 bases, with 11 bases lying between them. Germline V lookup: CDR1 SGHKS, CDR2 YYEKEE (reference sequence). The CDR3 is made up of 16 amino acids. The CDR3 DNA is TGTGCCAGCAGCTTGGCTATAGACACTAACACCGGGGAGCTGTTTTTT. Translated: CASSLAIDTNTGELFF.

The chain links TRBV5-1 to TRBJ2-1; 11 bases match TRBD2. The V gene end was trimmed by 1 base and the J gene end by 8 bases; junction bases not matched to a gene: 5. CDR1 is SGHRS, CDR2 YFSETQ, per germline. CDR3 length: 15 residues. The DNA for the CDR3 is TGCGCCAGCAGCTTGAGTCTAGCGGGAGGTGATGAGCAGTTCTTC. It encodes CASSLSLAGGDEQFF. Variable domain in full (rest from reference TRBV5-1 and TRBJ2-1): KAGVTQTPRYLIKTRGQQVTLSCSPISGHRSVSWYQQTPGQGLQFLFEYFSETQRNKGNFPGRFSGRQFSNSRSEMNVSTLELGDSALYLCASSLSLAGGDEQFFGPGTRLTVL.

The rearrangement links TRBV12-5 to TRBJ2-3; 12 bases map to TRBD1. This CDR3 region has 15 residues. CDR1 LGHNT and CDR2 FRNRAP come from the germline V gene. J gave up 6 bases and V 4 bases, and 5 bases lay outside the gene matches. CDR3 residues: CASGWGTGGPDTQYF. The CDR3, as DNA: TGTGCTAGTGGTTGGGGGACAGGGGGCCCGGATACGCAGTATTTT.

The chain combines TRBV28 with TRBJ2-7, with D perhaps matching TRBD2 (6 bases). The germline V gene has CDR1 MDHEN and CDR2 SYDVKM. Trimming took 3 bases from V and 4 from J, leaving 16 bases between them. The CDR3 extends over 15 amino acids. Here the CDR3 reads CASSLKPGAPYEQYF. The CDR3 DNA sequence: TGTGCCAGCAGTTTGAAACCGGGAGCCCCATACGAGCAGTACTTC.

The chain couples TRBV30 to TRBJ1-4; 7 nucleotides line up with TRBD1. V dropped 1 base and J dropped 0; count of bases not matched to a gene: 2. Germline V gene lookup returns CDR1 GTSNPN and CDR2 SVGIG (reference sequence). CDR3 length: 15 residues. The CDR3 DNA reads TGTGCCTGGAGTGACACAGGGGCAACTAATGAAAAACTGTTTTTT. The encoded protein is CAWSDTGATNEKLFF.

The chain recombines TRBV19 with TRBJ1-1; 7 positions agree with TRBD1. The germline V gene encodes CDR1 LNHDA and CDR2 SQIVND (reference sequence). V lost 6 bases and J lost 4; bases outside the gene matches: 5. The CDR3 covers 13 residues. CDR3 in amino acids: CASSENRGTEAFF. In nucleotides, the CDR3 is TGTGCCAGTAGCGAAAACAGGGGCACTGAAGCTTTCTTT.

This sequence joins TRBV10-3 and TRBJ2-7; the D gene is possibly TRBD2 (6 bases). The CDR3 runs 16 residues. Between the trimmed V and J ends, which lost 2 bases and 4 bases, there was a span of 18 bases. CDR1 and CDR2 from the germline V gene are ENHRY and SYGVKD. The CDR3 DNA follows: TGTGCCATCAGTGAGGCCGGGGGTCAGGGTGCATACGAGCAGTACGTC. It codes for CAISEAGGQGAYEQYV.

The V gene is TRBV14, the J gene TRBJ2-1, with TRBD1 identical over 8 bases. J lost 6 bases, V lost 6 bases, and 4 bases had no gene match. The V gene's germline CDR1 is SGHDN and CDR2 FVKESK. The CDR3 runs to 13 residues. The chain's CDR3 is CASRQGAINEQFF. Written as DNA, the CDR3 is TGTGCCAGCAGGCAGGGGGCGATCAATGAGCAGTTCTTC.

The gene calls are TRBV5-1 and TRBJ1-1, with 12 nucleotides matching TRBD1. The length of the CDR3 is 18 residues. The germline CDR1 and CDR2 sequences are SGHRS and YFSETQ. J lost 7 bases, V lost 4 bases, and 17 bases had no gene match. As DNA, the CDR3 is TGCGCCAGCAGCCCCTATGCCTCCGGGACAGGGGGCCCCGATGAAGCTTTCTTT. Residues: CASSPYASGTGGPDEAFF. Full variable domain (missing parts from reference TRBV5-1 and TRBJ1-1): KAGVTQTPRYLIKTRGQQVTLSCSPISGHRSVSWYQQTPGQGLQFLFEYFSETQRNKGNFPGRFSGRQFSNSRSEMNVSTLELGDSALYLCASSPYASGTGGPDEAFFGQGTRLTVV.

V gene TRBV18 combines with J gene TRBJ2-5, with D possibly matching TRBD1 (5 bases). V lost 0 bases to trimming and J lost 5 bases, with 10 bases between them. Per germline, CDR1 KGHSH and CDR2 LQKENI. The CDR3 spans 14 residues. The chain's CDR3 is CASSPPGRVETQYF. CDR3 DNA: TGTGCCAGCTCACCACCCGGCAGGGTTGAGACCCAGTACTTC.

The chain carries TRBV28 and TRBJ1-4; 9 nucleotides line up with TRBD1. CDR1 and CDR2 (germline): MDHEN, SYDVKM. V was clipped by 8 bases and J by 8 bases; unmatched bases: 3. The CDR3 spans 12 residues. This chain's CDR3 is CASGGQGEKLFF. DNA of the CDR3: TGTGCCAGCGGGGGACAGGGCGAAAAACTGTTTTTT.

The chain links TRBV19 to TRBJ2-1; 9 bases line up with TRBD1. The CDR3 length is 16 residues. The V gene's germline CDR1 is LNHDA and CDR2 SQIVND (reference sequence). Losses at the gene ends were 5 bases for V and 3 bases for J; bases not matched to a gene: 8. CDR3 region: CASSVARGQGYNEQFF. The DNA for the CDR3 is TGTGCCAGTAGTGTCGCTCGGGGACAGGGCTACAATGAGCAGTTCTTC.

The chain uses TRBV3-1 (or the pseudogene TRBV3-2) and TRBJ2-3, with 10 positions matching TRBD2. CDR1 LGHDT and CDR2 YNNKEL come from the germline V gene (reference sequence). The V and J ends lost 2 bases and 2 bases, in that order; junction bases with no gene match: 1. This CDR3 comprises 15 residues. CDR3 residues: CASSQLAGATDTQYF. The CDR3 nucleotides read TGTGCCAGCAGCCAACTAGCGGGAGCCACAGATACGCAGTATTTT.

The V gene is TRBV6-4, the J gene TRBJ1-5; TRBD1 matches 7 bases. The CDR3 runs to 14 residues. Germline CDR1 is MRHNA and CDR2 is SNTAGT. V shed 6 bases, J shed 4 bases, and the junction held 6 bases outside the gene matches. The CDR3 sequence is CASRAKGQNQPQHF. The CDR3 DNA sequence: TGTGCCAGCAGAGCAAAGGGACAGAATCAGCCCCAGCATTTT.

The V call is TRBV28, the J call TRBJ1-3; D uncertain. Between the trimmed V and J ends, which lost 6 bases and 7 bases, there was a span of 25 bases. Germline CDR1 reads MDHEN; CDR2 reads SYDVKM. The CDR3 is 17 residues long. CDR3 loop: CASSFTKGGSGQNTIYF. The CDR3 bases are TGTGCCAGCAGCTTTACGAAAGGCGGGTCAGGCCAGAACACCATATATTTT.

The chain couples TRBV29-1 to TRBJ1-2; TRBD1 is a possible D gene (6 bases). The CDR3 consists of 16 residues. Germline V gives CDR1 SQVTM, CDR2 ANQGSEA. The ends were cut back, 2 bases at V and 6 bases at J, with 22 bases in the middle. The CDR3 bases are TGCAGCGTTGAAATCGCAGGGGAGAAGCTGCGAGATGGCTACACCTTC. Translating it yields CSVEIAGEKLRDGYTF.

The gene calls are TRBV19 and TRBJ1-4; D gene unclear. Germline assignment: CDR1 LNHDA and CDR2 SQIVND (reference sequence). CDR3 size: 13 residues. Trimming shortened V by 9 bases and J by 8 bases, and 16 bases separated the two germline ends. CDR3 bases: TGTGCCAGCCAAGATCTAGGTGTGGAAAAACTGTTTTTT. Translated, it gives CASQDLGVEKLFF.

The V call is TRBV18, the J call TRBJ1-1; D might be TRBD1 (6 bases). The ends were cut back, 3 bases at V and 6 bases at J, with 11 bases in the middle. Germline V CDR1 and CDR2: KGHSH, LQKENI. The CDR3 loop spans 13 amino acids. CDR3 sequence: CASSPRGLPEAFF. The CDR3, as DNA: TGTGCCAGCTCACCCAGGGGTCTCCCTGAAGCTTTCTTT.

CDR3: CSVALGVSGSYNEQFF. The CDR3 coding sequence is TGCAGCGTCGCCCTTGGGGTAAGCGGGAGTTACAATGAGCAGTTCTTC. The chain combines TRBV29-1 with TRBJ2-1, with 8 bases fitting TRBD2. The ends lost 6 bases at V and 4 bases at J; junction bases unmatched: 14. Per germline, CDR1 SQVTM and CDR2 ANQGSEA. CDR3 length: 16 amino acids.

This chain connects TRBV3-1 (or the pseudogene TRBV3-2) to TRBJ1-1; no clear D gene. The CDR3 is made up of 14 amino acids. Germline V lookup: CDR1 LGHDT, CDR2 YNNKEL (reference sequence). The ends were cut back, 2 bases at V and 11 bases at J, with 18 bases in the middle. CDR3 bases: TGTGCCAGCAGCCAACACAACTGGAGGTCAGTTGCTTTCTTT. Its protein is CASSQHNWRSVAFF.

The chain combines TRBV4-1 with TRBJ1-4, with D possibly matching TRBD1 (5 bases). The CDR3 extends over 17 amino acids. Germline V gene sequence: CDR1 MGHRA, CDR2 YSYEKL. Trimming cost V 0 bases and J 5 bases, with 16 bases left between them. The CDR3 protein is CASSQEFGDSTNEKLFF. CDR3 coding DNA: TGCGCCAGCAGCCAAGAGTTTGGAGACAGCACGAATGAAAAACTGTTTTTT.

V usage is TRBV6-5 and J usage is TRBJ2-7; 12 bases fit TRBD2. Germline V gene sequence: CDR1 MNHEY, CDR2 SVGAGI. Trimming cost V 6 bases and J 3 bases; bases outside gene matches: 3. The CDR3 runs 14 residues. CDR3 protein: CASRSSGGGYEQYF. In DNA, the CDR3 is TGTGCCAGCAGATCTAGCGGGGGGGGCTACGAGCAGTACTTC.

This rearrangement joins TRBV6-6 to TRBJ1-5; no clear D gene. This CDR3 has 14 residues. Looked up from germline, CDR1 is MNHNY and CDR2 is SVGAGI (reference sequence). V was shortened by 0 bases and J by 7 bases, with 10 bases between the two germline ends. CDR3 loop: CASSYSTGEQPQHF. DNA for the CDR3: TGTGCCAGCAGTTACTCGACCGGGGAGCAGCCCCAGCATTTT.

The J gene is TRBJ1-1, the V gene TRBV27; TRBD1 agrees at 7 bases. Germline V lookup: CDR1 MNHEY, CDR2 SMNVEV (reference sequence). The CDR3 spans 16 residues. The trim removed 4 bases at V and 0 bases at J, leaving 8 bases unmatched. The CDR3: CASSSSGTVMNTEAFF. The DNA of the CDR3 is TGTGCCAGCAGTTCATCCGGGACAGTTATGAACACTGAAGCTTTCTTT.

V is TRBV6-2 or TRBV6-3 and J is TRBJ2-1, with 12 bases identical to TRBD2. The CDR3 has 20 amino acids. The germline gives CDR1 MNHEY, CDR2 SVGEGT. V shed 0 bases, J shed 1 base, and the junction held 10 bases outside the gene matches. CDR3 nucleotides: TGTGCCAGCAGTTACTCCCCTAGCGGGAGGGTTCTCATATCCTACAATGAGCAGTTCTTC. The encoded protein is CASSYSPSGRVLISYNEQFF.

The CDR3 region has the DNA TGCGCCAGCGCCGACAGGGGGCGTGCAGATACGCAGTATTTT. Protein: CASADRGRADTQYF. The J gene is TRBJ2-3, the V gene TRBV5-1; 10 positions match TRBD1. There are 14 residues in the CDR3. The germline gives CDR1 SGHRS, CDR2 YFSETQ. V lost 7 bases and J lost 4; bases outside the gene matches: 6.

A few counts support this clone. This chain joins TRBV19 and TRBJ2-1, with 13 bases matching TRBD2. Trimming cost V 1 base and J 8 bases; bases outside gene matches: 2. In germline, CDR1 is LNHDA, CDR2 SQIVND (reference sequence). CDR3 length equals 15 residues. The CDR3: CASSIGLAGGDEQFF. CDR3 in DNA: TGTGCCAGTAGTATAGGACTAGCGGGGGGCGATGAGCAGTTCTTC. Full variable domain (rest looked up from reference TRBV19 and TRBJ2-1): DGGITQSPKYLFRKEGQNVTLSCEQNLNHDAMYWYRQDPGQGLRLIYYSQIVNDFQKGDIAEGYSVSREKKESFPLTVTSAQKNPTAFYLCASSIGLAGGDEQFFGPGTRLTVL.

J is TRBJ1-1 and V is TRBV5-5; D is unresolved. CDR1 is SGHKS and CDR2 is YYEKEE in the germline V gene (reference sequence). CDR3 length equals 15 residues. Deletions cut 4 bases from V and 5 bases from J, with 18 bases between. This chain's CDR3 is CASSGSTVEVTEAFF. The CDR3 DNA follows: TGTGCCAGCAGCGGATCGACGGTGGAGGTGACTGAAGCTTTCTTT.